The rows below give T cell receptor beta chains drawn from one sample of a study of blood T cell repertoires in COVID-19. The data were produced by immunoSEQ multiplex PCR, yet TCRdb's version contains in-frame clones alone and is incomplete. The table records more than 250,000 clones, around 80% of them present only once. The sample comprised PBMCs or T cells enriched from blood (not recorded which). These receptors were taken from a man aged 40-50 years who had been exposed to COVID-19. Both conserved end residues are part of each CDR3. A D gene is named only where the DNA matches it firmly. The listing skips clone size in some rows; elsewhere it reads once, few, many or a size class.

len: 13; abundance: few; d_gene: -; j_gene: TRBJ1-5; v_gene: TRBV7-2; CDR3nt: TGTGCCAGCAGCTTAGATCGCGGTCAGCCCCAGCATTTT; CDR3aa: CASSLDRGQPQHF
len: 14; abundance: -; d_gene: -; j_gene: TRBJ1-3; v_gene: TRBV2; CDR3nt: TGTGCCAGCAGTGACGGACAGACCGGAAACACCATATATTTT; CDR3aa: CASSDGQTGNTIYF
len: 13; abundance: -; d_gene: -; j_gene: TRBJ2-2; v_gene: TRBV12-3/TRBV12-4; CDR3nt: TGTGCCAGCAGAAACCAGGGGACCGGGGAGCTGTTTTTT; CDR3aa: CASRNQGTGELFF
len: 16; abundance: -; d_gene: -; j_gene: TRBJ2-3; v_gene: TRBV3-1/TRBV3-2; CDR3nt: TGTGCCAGCAGCCTCCTCAGGACAGCCACGGCAGATACGCAGTATTTT; CDR3aa: CASSLLRTATADTQYF
len: 14; abundance: -; d_gene: -; j_gene: TRBJ2-6; v_gene: TRBV27; CDR3nt: TGTGCCAGCAGTCTTAGCGCTGGGGCCAACGTCCTGACTTTC; CDR3aa: CASSLSAGANVLTF
len: 15; abundance: -; d_gene: -; j_gene: TRBJ2-1; v_gene: TRBV7-9; CDR3nt: TGTGCCAGCAGGGGAACAGGTGGGTCCTACAATGAGCAGTTCTTC; CDR3aa: CASRGTGGSYNEQFF
len: 13; abundance: -; d_gene: -; j_gene: TRBJ2-2; v_gene: TRBV6-5; CDR3nt: TGTGCCAGCAGTTACCCGGGAACCGGGGAGCTGTTTTTT; CDR3aa: CASSYPGTGELFF
len: 15; abundance: -; d_gene: -; j_gene: TRBJ1-3; v_gene: TRBV18; CDR3nt: TGTGCCAGCTCACCAATGGAACAGACTGGAAACACCATATATTTT; CDR3aa: CASSPMEQTGNTIYF
len: 14; abundance: few; d_gene: -; j_gene: TRBJ1-1; v_gene: TRBV5-1; CDR3nt: TGCGCCAGCAACGAGGGTGGGCGGAACACTGAAGCTTTCTTT; CDR3aa: CASNEGGRNTEAFF
len: 19; abundance: -; d_gene: -; j_gene: TRBJ1-2; v_gene: TRBV9; CDR3nt: TGTGCCAGCAACCCGCTAGGGGGAGCCCAGTTGAGGGCTAACTATGGCTACACCTTC; CDR3aa: CASNPLGGAQLRANYGYTF
len: 12; abundance: -; d_gene: -; j_gene: TRBJ2-3; v_gene: TRBV19; CDR3nt: TGTGCCAGTAGTACCCTCAGGGATACGCAGTATTTT; CDR3aa: CASSTLRDTQYF
len: 13; abundance: few; d_gene: -; j_gene: TRBJ1-1; v_gene: TRBV5-4; CDR3nt: TGTGCCAGCAGCTTGGGTGGGAGGACTGAAGCTTTCTTT; CDR3aa: CASSLGGRTEAFF
len: 13; abundance: few; d_gene: TRBD1; j_gene: TRBJ1-2; v_gene: TRBV7-3; CDR3nt: TGTGCCAGCAGCCCCCACAGGGGTAGTGGCTACACCTTC; CDR3aa: CASSPHRGSGYTF
len: 13; abundance: -; d_gene: -; j_gene: TRBJ2-1; v_gene: TRBV15; CDR3nt: TGTGCCACCAGCAGCCAAGAAGAGGATGAGCAGTTCTTC; CDR3aa: CATSSQEEDEQFF
len: 13; abundance: -; d_gene: -; j_gene: TRBJ2-1; v_gene: TRBV5-1; CDR3nt: TGCGCCAGCAGTCGGGGTGGTTACAATGAGCAGTTCTTC; CDR3aa: CASSRGGYNEQFF